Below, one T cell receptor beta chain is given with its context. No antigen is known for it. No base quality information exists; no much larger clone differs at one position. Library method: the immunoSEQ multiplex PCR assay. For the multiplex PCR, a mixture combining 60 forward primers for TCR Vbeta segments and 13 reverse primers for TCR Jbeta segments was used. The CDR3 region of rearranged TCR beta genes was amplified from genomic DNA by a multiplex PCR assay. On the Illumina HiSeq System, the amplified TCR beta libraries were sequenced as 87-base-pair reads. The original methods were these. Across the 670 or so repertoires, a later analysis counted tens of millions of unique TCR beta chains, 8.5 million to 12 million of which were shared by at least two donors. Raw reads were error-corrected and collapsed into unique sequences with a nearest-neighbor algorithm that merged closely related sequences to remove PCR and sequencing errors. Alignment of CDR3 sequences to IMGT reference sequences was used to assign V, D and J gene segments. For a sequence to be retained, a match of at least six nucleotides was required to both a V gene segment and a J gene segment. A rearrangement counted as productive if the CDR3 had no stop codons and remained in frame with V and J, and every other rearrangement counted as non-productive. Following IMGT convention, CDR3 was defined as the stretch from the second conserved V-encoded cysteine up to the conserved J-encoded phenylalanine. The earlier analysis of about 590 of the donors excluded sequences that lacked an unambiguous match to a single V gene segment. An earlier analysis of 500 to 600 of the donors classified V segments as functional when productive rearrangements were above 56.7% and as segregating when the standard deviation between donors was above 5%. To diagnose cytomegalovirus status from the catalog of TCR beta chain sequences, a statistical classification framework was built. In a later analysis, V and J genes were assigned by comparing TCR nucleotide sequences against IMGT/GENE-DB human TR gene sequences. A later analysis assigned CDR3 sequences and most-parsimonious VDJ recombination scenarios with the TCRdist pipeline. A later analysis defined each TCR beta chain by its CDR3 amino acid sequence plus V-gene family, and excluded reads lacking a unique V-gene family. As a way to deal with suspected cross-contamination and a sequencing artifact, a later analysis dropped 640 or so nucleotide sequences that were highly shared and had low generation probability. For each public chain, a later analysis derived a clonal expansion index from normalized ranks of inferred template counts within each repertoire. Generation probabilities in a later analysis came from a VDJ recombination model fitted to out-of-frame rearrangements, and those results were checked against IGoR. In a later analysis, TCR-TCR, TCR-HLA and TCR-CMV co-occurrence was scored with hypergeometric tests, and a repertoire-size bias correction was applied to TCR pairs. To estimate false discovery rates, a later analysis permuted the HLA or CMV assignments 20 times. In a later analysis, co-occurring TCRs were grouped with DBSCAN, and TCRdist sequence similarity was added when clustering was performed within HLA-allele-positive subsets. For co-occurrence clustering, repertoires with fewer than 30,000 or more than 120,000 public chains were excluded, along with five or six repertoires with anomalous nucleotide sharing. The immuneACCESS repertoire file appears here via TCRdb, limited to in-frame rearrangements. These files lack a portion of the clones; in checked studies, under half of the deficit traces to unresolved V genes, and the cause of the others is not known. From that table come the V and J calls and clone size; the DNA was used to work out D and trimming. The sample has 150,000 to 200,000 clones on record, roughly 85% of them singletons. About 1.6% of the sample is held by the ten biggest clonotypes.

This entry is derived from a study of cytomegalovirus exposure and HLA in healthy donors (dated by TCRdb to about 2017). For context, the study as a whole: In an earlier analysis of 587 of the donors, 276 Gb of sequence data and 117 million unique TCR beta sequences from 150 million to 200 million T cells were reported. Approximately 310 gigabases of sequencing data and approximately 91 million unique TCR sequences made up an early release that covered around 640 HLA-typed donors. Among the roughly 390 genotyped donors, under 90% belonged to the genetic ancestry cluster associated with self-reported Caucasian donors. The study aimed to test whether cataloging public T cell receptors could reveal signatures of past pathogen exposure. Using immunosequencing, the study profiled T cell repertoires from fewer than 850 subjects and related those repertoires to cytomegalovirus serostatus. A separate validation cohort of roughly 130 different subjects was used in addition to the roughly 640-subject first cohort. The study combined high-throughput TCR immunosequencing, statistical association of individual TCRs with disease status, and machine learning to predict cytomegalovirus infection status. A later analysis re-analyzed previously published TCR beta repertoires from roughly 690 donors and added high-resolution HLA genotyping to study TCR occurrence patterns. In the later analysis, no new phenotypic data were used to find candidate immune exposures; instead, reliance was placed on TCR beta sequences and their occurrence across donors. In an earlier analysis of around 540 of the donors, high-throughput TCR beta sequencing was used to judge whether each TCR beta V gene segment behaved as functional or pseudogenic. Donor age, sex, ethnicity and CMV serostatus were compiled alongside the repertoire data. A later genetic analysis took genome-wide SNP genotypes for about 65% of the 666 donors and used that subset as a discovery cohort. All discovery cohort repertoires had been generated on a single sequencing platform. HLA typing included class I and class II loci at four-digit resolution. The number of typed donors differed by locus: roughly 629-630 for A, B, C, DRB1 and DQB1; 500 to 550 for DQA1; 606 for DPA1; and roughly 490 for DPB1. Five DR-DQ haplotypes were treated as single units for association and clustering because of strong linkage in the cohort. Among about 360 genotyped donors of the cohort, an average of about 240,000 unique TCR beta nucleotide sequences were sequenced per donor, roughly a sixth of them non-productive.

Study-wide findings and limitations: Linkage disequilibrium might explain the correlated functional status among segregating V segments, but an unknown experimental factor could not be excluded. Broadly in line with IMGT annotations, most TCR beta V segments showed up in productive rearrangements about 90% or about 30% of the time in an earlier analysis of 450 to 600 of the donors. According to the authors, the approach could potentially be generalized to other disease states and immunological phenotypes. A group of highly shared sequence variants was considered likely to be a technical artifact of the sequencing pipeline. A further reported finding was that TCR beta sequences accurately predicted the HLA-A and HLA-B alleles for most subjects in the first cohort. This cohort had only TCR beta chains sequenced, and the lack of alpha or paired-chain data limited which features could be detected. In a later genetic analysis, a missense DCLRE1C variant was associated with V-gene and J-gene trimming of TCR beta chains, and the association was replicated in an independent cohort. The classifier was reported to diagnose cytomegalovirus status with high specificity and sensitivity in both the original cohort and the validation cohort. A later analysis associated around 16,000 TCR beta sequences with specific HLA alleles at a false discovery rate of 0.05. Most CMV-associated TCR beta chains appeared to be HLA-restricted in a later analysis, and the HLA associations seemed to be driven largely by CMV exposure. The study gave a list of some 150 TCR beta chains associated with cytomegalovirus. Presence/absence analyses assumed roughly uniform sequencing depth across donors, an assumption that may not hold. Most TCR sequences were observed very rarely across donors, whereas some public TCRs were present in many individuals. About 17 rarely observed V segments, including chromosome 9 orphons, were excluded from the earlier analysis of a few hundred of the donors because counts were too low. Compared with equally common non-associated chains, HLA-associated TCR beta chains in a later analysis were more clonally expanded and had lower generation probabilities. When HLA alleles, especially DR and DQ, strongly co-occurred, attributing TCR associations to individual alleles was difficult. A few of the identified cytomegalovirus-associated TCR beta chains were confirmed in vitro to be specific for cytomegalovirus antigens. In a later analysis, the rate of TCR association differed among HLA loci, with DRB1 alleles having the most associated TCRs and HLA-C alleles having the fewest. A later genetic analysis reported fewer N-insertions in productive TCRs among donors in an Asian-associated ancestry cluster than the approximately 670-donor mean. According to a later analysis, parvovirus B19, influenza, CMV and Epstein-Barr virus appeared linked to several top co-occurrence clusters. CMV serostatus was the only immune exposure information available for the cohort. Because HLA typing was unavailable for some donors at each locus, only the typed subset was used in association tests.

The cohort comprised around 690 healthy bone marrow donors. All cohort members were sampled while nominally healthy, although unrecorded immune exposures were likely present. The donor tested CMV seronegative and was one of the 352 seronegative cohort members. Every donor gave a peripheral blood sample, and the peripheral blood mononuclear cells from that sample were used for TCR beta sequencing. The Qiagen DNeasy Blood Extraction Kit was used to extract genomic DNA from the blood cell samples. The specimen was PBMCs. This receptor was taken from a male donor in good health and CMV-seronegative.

The DNA sequence is TGTGCCAGCAGGGACTCCGGGACTAGCGGGCGCGAGCAGTACTTC. It encodes CASRDSGTSGREQYF. The rearrangement combines TRBV6-5 with TRBJ2-7; TRBD2 matches 12 bases in the middle. Taken from cysteine to phenylalanine, the CDR3 has 15 residues. Just CDR3 DNA is preserved here, 45 bases in frame from base 1. Per the germline V gene, MNHEY is the CDR1 and SVGAGI is the CDR2. V loses 6 bases at its end and J loses 6 bases; junction bases beyond the gene matches: 9.